These T cell receptor beta chains were read from a single sample in a study of molecular identifiers for immune sequencing clone quantification. TCRdb itself ran the PCR reads through MiXCR, one entry per CDR3 protein. The table lists 20,000 to 25,000 distinct CDR3 sequences, about a sixth of them singletons. The sequencing input was naive CD8+ T cells from blood, with Jurkat cell RNA spiked in. The origin of the receptors is a human donor in good health. Some libraries in this study had Jurkat cell RNA spiked in. The CDR3 runs from the conserved cysteine through the conserved F or W. A D gene is named only where the DNA matches it firmly. Clone size is shown for a subset of rows, as once, few, many or a class of expanded clone.

size,J,V,D,CDR3,DNA
medium-sized,TRBJ2-3,TRBV6-6,NA,CASSYSGMPQYF,TGTGCCAGCAGTTACTCAGGGATGCCGCAGTATTTT
many,TRBJ2-1,TRBV19,TRBD2,CASSISSGDYNEQFF,TGTGCCAGTAGTATATCTAGCGGGGATTACAATGAGCAGTTCTTC
medium-sized,TRBJ2-3,TRBV5-6,NA,CASSNKPGTSPTDTQYF,TGTGCCAGCAGTAACAAACCCGGGACAAGCCCCACAGATACGCAGTATTTT
many,TRBJ2-7,TRBV30,NA,CAWSVGVAADEQYF,TGTGCCTGGAGTGTTGGGGTGGCCGCCGACGAGCAGTACTTC
many,TRBJ2-2,TRBV7-9,NA,CASSYRDGSTGELFF,TGTGCCAGCAGCTACCGGGACGGATCCACCGGGGAGCTGTTTTTT
once,TRBJ2-3,TRBV20-1,TRBD2,CSAYPSGISTDTQYF,TGCAGTGCTTACCCTAGCGGGATTAGCACAGATACGCAGTATTTT
NA,TRBJ2-4,TRBV13,TRBD1,CAGSDKQGAAKNIQYF,TGTGCCGGCAGCGATAAACAGGGGGCGGCCAAAAACATTCAGTACTTC
many,TRBJ1-5,TRBV6-1,NA,CASSDTGFINQPQHF,TGTGCCAGCAGCGATACAGGGTTTATCAATCAGCCCCAGCATTTT
many,TRBJ2-3,TRBV6-2/TRBV6-3,NA,CASSYLGLSPGTDTQYF,TGTGCCAGCAGTTACCTCGGGCTTTCCCCGGGGACAGATACGCAGTATTTT
many,TRBJ1-5,TRBV19,TRBD1,CASSIGTVNQPQHF,TGTGCCAGTAGTATTGGGACAGTAAATCAGCCCCAGCATTTT
many,TRBJ2-6,TRBV20-1,NA,CSAREQGHSGANVLTF,TGCAGTGCTAGAGAGCAGGGACACTCTGGGGCCAACGTCCTGACTTTC
once,TRBJ2-7,TRBV6-1,NA,CASSEVRETYEQYF,TGTGCCAGCAGTGAAGTGAGAGAAACCTACGAGCAGTACTTC
many,TRBJ1-5,TRBV19,TRBD1,CASSIGSRGYNQPQHF,TGTGCCAGTAGTATAGGGTCCAGGGGGTACAATCAGCCCCAGCATTTT
many,TRBJ2-7,TRBV29-1,NA,CSVEDLEGEGTYEQYF,TGCAGCGTTGAAGATCTCGAGGGCGAGGGGACCTACGAGCAGTACTTC
many,TRBJ2-7,TRBV5-4,NA,CASEGRGTYEQYF,TGTGCCAGTGAGGGACGGGGGACCTACGAGCAGTACTTC
many,TRBJ2-7,TRBV20-1,TRBD2,CSASTSGKGHEQYF,TGCAGTGCCTCCACTAGCGGGAAGGGGCACGAGCAGTACTTC
many,TRBJ2-5,TRBV13,NA,CASSSSRLAVQETQYF,TGTGCCAGCAGCTCATCTAGGTTGGCGGTACAAGAGACCCAGTACTTC
many,TRBJ2-1,TRBV27,NA,CASSFVTRPHEQFF,TGTGCCAGCAGTTTTGTGACCCGCCCCCATGAGCAGTTCTTC
NA,TRBJ2-3,TRBV6-5,NA,CASMTEDTQYF,TGTGCCAGCATGACGGAGGATACGCAGTATTTT
many,TRBJ2-7,TRBV5-6,TRBD1,CASSQDQGAREQYF,TGTGCCAGCAGCCAAGATCAGGGGGCGCGCGAGCAGTACTTC
many,TRBJ2-1,TRBV7-6,NA,CASSRGIPEISYNEQFF,TGTGCCAGCAGTCGAGGCATTCCTGAGATCTCCTACAATGAGCAGTTCTTC
many,TRBJ2-7,TRBV28,NA,CASTRVDTRSYEQYF,TGTGCCAGCACCAGGGTGGATACTAGATCCTACGAGCAGTACTTC
NA,TRBJ1-5,TRBV11-2,NA,CASSPGSGNQPQHF,TGTGCCAGCAGCCCGGGGTCGGGCAATCAGCCCCAGCATTTT
many,TRBJ2-7,TRBV11-2,NA,CASSHGLPYEQYF,TGTGCCAGCAGCCACGGACTGCCCTACGAGCAGTACTTC
many,TRBJ1-1,TRBV4-3,TRBD1,CASSHLNQGVNEAFF,TGCGCCAGCAGCCACTTAAACCAGGGGGTGAATGAAGCTTTCTTT
many,TRBJ2-5,TRBV13,NA,CASTGLQETQYF,TGTGCCAGCACGGGTCTCCAAGAGACCCAGTACTTC
many,TRBJ2-3,TRBV30,TRBD2,CAWSVLPGGTDTQYF,TGTGCCTGGAGTGTACTCCCGGGAGGTACAGATACGCAGTATTTT
many,TRBJ2-2,TRBV3-1,NA,CASSQVIPATTGELFF,TGTGCCAGCAGCCAAGTCATACCGGCGACAACCGGGGAGCTGTTTTTT
many,TRBJ2-6,TRBV5-5,NA,CASSLEGSLASGANVLTF,TGTGCCAGCAGCTTGGAAGGGTCTCTGGCCTCTGGGGCCAACGTCCTGACTTTC
many,TRBJ2-2,TRBV7-9,NA,CASSLLIRGNTGELFF,TGTGCCAGCAGCTTATTAATCCGTGGGAACACCGGGGAGCTGTTTTTT
many,TRBJ1-5,TRBV19,TRBD1,CASKLGTGGNQPQHF,TGTGCCAGTAAGCTGGGGACAGGGGGCAATCAGCCCCAGCATTTT
many,TRBJ1-4,TRBV6-1,TRBD1,CASSGTGLWEKLFF,TGTGCCAGCAGCGGGACAGGATTATGGGAAAAACTGTTTTTT
many,TRBJ2-7,TRBV27,NA,CASSSQGLLAEQYF,TGTGCCAGCAGTTCTCAGGGTTTATTGGCCGAGCAGTACTTC
many,TRBJ2-7,TRBV20-1,TRBD2,CSARGGLAGVYEQYF,TGCAGTGCTAGGGGGGGACTAGCGGGGGTCTACGAGCAGTACTTC
medium-sized,TRBJ2-2,TRBV29-1,NA,CSVQGGGGELFF,TGCAGCGTCCAGGGCGGTGGCGGGGAGCTGTTTTTT
many,TRBJ2-1,TRBV7-7,TRBD1,CASSLYRGSEQFF,TGTGCTAGCAGCTTGTACAGGGGCAGTGAGCAGTTCTTC
many,TRBJ2-7,TRBV10-3,NA,CAISTAYEQYF,TGTGCCATCAGCACGGCCTACGAGCAGTACTTC
many,TRBJ2-3,TRBV6-5,TRBD2,CASSVTRRGGTDTQYF,TGTGCCAGCAGCGTAACGCGGCGGGGGGGCACAGATACGCAGTATTTT
NA,TRBJ2-7,TRBV19,NA,CVSSITTRGEQYF,TGTGTCAGTAGTATAACTACCCGCGGAGAGCAGTACTTC
many,TRBJ2-3,TRBV7-6,TRBD2,CASSPSGGPSTDTQYF,TGTGCCAGCAGTCCTAGCGGGGGGCCTAGCACAGATACGCAGTATTTT
many,TRBJ2-7,TRBV29-1,TRBD1,CSVEGTGGYEQYF,TGCAGCGTTGAAGGGACAGGGGGGTACGAGCAGTACTTC
medium-sized,TRBJ2-5,TRBV24-1,NA,CATSGPGGWTQYF,TGTGCCACCAGTGGGCCGGGCGGATGGACCCAGTACTTC